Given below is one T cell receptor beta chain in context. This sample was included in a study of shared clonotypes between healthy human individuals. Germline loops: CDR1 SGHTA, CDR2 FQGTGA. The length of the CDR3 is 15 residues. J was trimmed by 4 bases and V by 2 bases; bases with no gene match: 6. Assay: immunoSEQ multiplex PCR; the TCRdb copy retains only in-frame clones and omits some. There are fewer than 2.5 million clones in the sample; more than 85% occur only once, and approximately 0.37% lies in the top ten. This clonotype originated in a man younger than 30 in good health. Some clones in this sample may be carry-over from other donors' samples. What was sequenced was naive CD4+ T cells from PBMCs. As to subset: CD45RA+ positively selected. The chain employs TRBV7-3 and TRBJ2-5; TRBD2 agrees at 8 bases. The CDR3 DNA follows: TGTGCCAGCAGCTTATTTGGCCTAGCGGGAGAGACCCAGTACTTC. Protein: CASSLFGLAGETQYF.